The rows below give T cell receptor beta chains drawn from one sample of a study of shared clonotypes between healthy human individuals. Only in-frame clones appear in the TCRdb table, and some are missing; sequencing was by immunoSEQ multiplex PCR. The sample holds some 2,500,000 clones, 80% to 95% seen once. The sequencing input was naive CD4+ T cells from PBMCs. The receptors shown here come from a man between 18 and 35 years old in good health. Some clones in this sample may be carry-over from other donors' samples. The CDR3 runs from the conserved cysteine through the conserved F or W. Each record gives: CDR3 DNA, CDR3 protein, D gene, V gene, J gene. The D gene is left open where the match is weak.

cdr3_nt: TGTGCCAGCAGCTACAACCCGACTAGCGGAGACAATGAGCAGTTCTTC
cdr3_aa: CASSYNPTSGDNEQFF
d_call: TRBD2
v_call: TRBV28
j_call: TRBJ2-1

cdr3_nt: TGCAGCGTGGAAACAGGGGGCCTTGGGACCGGGGAGCTGTTTTTT
cdr3_aa: CSVETGGLGTGELFF
d_call: TRBD1
v_call: TRBV29-1
j_call: TRBJ2-2

cdr3_nt: TGTGCCAGCAGCTTCTACGACCCGGGACTAGCGGGTGCGGACAATGAGCAGTTCTTC
cdr3_aa: CASSFYDPGLAGADNEQFF
d_call: TRBD2
v_call: TRBV13
j_call: TRBJ2-1

cdr3_nt: TGTGCCAGCAGCCCCCAGGGCTTCACGTTCTATGGCTACACCTTC
cdr3_aa: CASSPQGFTFYGYTF
d_call: -
v_call: TRBV7-9
j_call: TRBJ1-2

cdr3_nt: TGTGCCAGCAGCTTTGGACGGGGAGCCTACGAGCAGTACTTC
cdr3_aa: CASSFGRGAYEQYF
d_call: -
v_call: TRBV13
j_call: TRBJ2-7

cdr3_nt: TGCAGCGCTGGCTCGAGCAATCAGCCCCAGCATTTT
cdr3_aa: CSAGSSNQPQHF
d_call: -
v_call: TRBV29-1
j_call: TRBJ1-5

cdr3_nt: TGCGCCAGCAGCACGACAGGAGATAAGGCTGAAGCTTTCTTT
cdr3_aa: CASSTTGDKAEAFF
d_call: -
v_call: TRBV5-1
j_call: TRBJ1-1

cdr3_nt: TGTGCCAGTAGGTTACAGGAAACCAGTGAGCAGTTCTTC
cdr3_aa: CASRLQETSEQFF
d_call: -
v_call: TRBV7-9
j_call: TRBJ2-1

cdr3_nt: TGTGCCAGCAGTTATGGGACGGAGACCTACGAGCAGTACTTC
cdr3_aa: CASSYGTETYEQYF
d_call: -
v_call: TRBV6-6
j_call: TRBJ2-7

cdr3_nt: TGTGCCAGCAGTGCGTCCGGGACAGGGGACAATGAGCAGTTCTTC
cdr3_aa: CASSASGTGDNEQFF
d_call: TRBD1
v_call: TRBV25-1
j_call: TRBJ2-1

cdr3_nt: TGTGCCAGCAGTTTCACCGGGACGGTGGAAACCCAGTACTTC
cdr3_aa: CASSFTGTVETQYF
d_call: -
v_call: TRBV27
j_call: TRBJ2-5

cdr3_nt: TGTGCCAGTAGCAGCCGTGGCGGGAAAGAGACCCAGTACTTC
cdr3_aa: CASSSRGGKETQYF
d_call: -
v_call: TRBV19
j_call: TRBJ2-5

cdr3_nt: TGTGCCAGCAGCCTACAGTATGAGCAGTTCTTC
cdr3_aa: CASSLQYEQFF
d_call: -
v_call: TRBV7-8
j_call: TRBJ2-1

cdr3_nt: TGCGCCAGCAGCTTGATTGGACTAGCGATCAATGAGCAGTTCTTC
cdr3_aa: CASSLIGLAINEQFF
d_call: TRBD2
v_call: TRBV5-1
j_call: TRBJ2-1

cdr3_nt: TGTGCCAGCAGCTTATCGGGGCCCTATGGCTACACCTTC
cdr3_aa: CASSLSGPYGYTF
d_call: -
v_call: TRBV11-2
j_call: TRBJ1-2

cdr3_nt: TGTGCCAGCAGTTCCTCACATGAAAAACTGTTTTTT
cdr3_aa: CASSSSHEKLFF
d_call: -
v_call: TRBV28
j_call: TRBJ1-4

cdr3_nt: TGTGCCAGTACCCAGGAGTCCGCGGGAATCACCGGGGAGCTGTTTTTT
cdr3_aa: CASTQESAGITGELFF
d_call: -
v_call: TRBV19
j_call: TRBJ2-2

cdr3_nt: TGTGCCAGCAGCTTAGGTAGCTCTGGAAACACCATATATTTT
cdr3_aa: CASSLGSSGNTIYF
d_call: -
v_call: TRBV7-2
j_call: TRBJ1-3

cdr3_nt: TGTGCCAGCTTCCCACTAGGGTGGCTAGCGGGACGAGAGACCCAGTACTTC
cdr3_aa: CASFPLGWLAGRETQYF
d_call: TRBD2
v_call: TRBV28
j_call: TRBJ2-5

cdr3_nt: TGTGCCAGCAGCTTAAACGGGAGGAGTCTAGAGACCCAGTACTTC
cdr3_aa: CASSLNGRSLETQYF
d_call: TRBD2
v_call: TRBV7-3
j_call: TRBJ2-5

cdr3_nt: TGCGCCAGCAGCTTGGTGACAGGGGGCCGATACGAGCAGTACTTC
cdr3_aa: CASSLVTGGRYEQYF
d_call: TRBD1
v_call: TRBV5-1
j_call: TRBJ2-7

cdr3_nt: TGTGCCAGCAGTTCCCCCGGGGGGTACGAGCAGTACTTC
cdr3_aa: CASSSPGGYEQYF
d_call: TRBD2
v_call: TRBV28
j_call: TRBJ2-7

cdr3_nt: TGTGCCAGCAGCCAAGGTGGACTAGCGGGAGACAATGAGCAGTTCTTC
cdr3_aa: CASSQGGLAGDNEQFF
d_call: TRBD2
v_call: TRBV4-2
j_call: TRBJ2-1

cdr3_nt: TGTGCCAGCAGTTACTCCTCTGGCGGGATTTCCTACGAGCAGTACTTC
cdr3_aa: CASSYSSGGISYEQYF
d_call: -
v_call: TRBV6-5
j_call: TRBJ2-7

cdr3_nt: TGTGCCACCAGCAGACCAACGGACCGGAACGGAGAGACCCAGTACTTC
cdr3_aa: CATSRPTDRNGETQYF
d_call: -
v_call: TRBV15
j_call: TRBJ2-5

cdr3_nt: TGCGCCAGCAGCTTGGGGGGAGGACCCTACAATGAGCAGTTCTTC
cdr3_aa: CASSLGGGPYNEQFF
d_call: -
v_call: TRBV5-1
j_call: TRBJ2-1

cdr3_nt: TGTGCCAGCAGAGGAACAGCGGGAAACACCATATATTTT
cdr3_aa: CASRGTAGNTIYF
d_call: -
v_call: TRBV27
j_call: TRBJ1-3

cdr3_nt: TGTGCCAGCAGCCGCGGGACAGAAAATGAAAAACTGTTTTTT
cdr3_aa: CASSRGTENEKLFF
d_call: TRBD1
v_call: TRBV14
j_call: TRBJ1-4

cdr3_nt: TGTGCCAGCAGCCTAACCGTCAGTGATGAGCAGTTCTTC
cdr3_aa: CASSLTVSDEQFF
d_call: -
v_call: TRBV9
j_call: TRBJ2-1

cdr3_nt: TGCGCCAGCAGCTTGAATCCTGCGAGCGGAACAGATACGCAGTATTTT
cdr3_aa: CASSLNPASGTDTQYF
d_call: -
v_call: TRBV5-1
j_call: TRBJ2-3

cdr3_nt: TGTGCCAGCAGTTTGGAATTGAATACGCAGTATTTT
cdr3_aa: CASSLELNTQYF
d_call: -
v_call: TRBV28
j_call: TRBJ2-3

cdr3_nt: TGTGCCAGCAGCCTTCAAGGGGGAGGAACTAATGAAAAACTGTTTTTT
cdr3_aa: CASSLQGGGTNEKLFF
d_call: -
v_call: TRBV2
j_call: TRBJ1-4

cdr3_nt: TGTGCCAGCTCACCGGTTTCGCAGCTTAACACTGAAGCTTTCTTT
cdr3_aa: CASSPVSQLNTEAFF
d_call: -
v_call: TRBV18
j_call: TRBJ1-1

cdr3_nt: TGTGCCAGCAGCCGACCGGGCCTCGCCCACGAGCAGTACTTC
cdr3_aa: CASSRPGLAHEQYF
d_call: -
v_call: TRBV14
j_call: TRBJ2-7

cdr3_nt: TGCGCCAGCAGCTTCATGCCGCTCAGCAGTCCAGATACGCAGTATTTT
cdr3_aa: CASSFMPLSSPDTQYF
d_call: -
v_call: TRBV5-1
j_call: TRBJ2-3

cdr3_nt: TGTGCCAGCAGCTTGGCTAGCGGTACATACAATGAGCAGTTCTTC
cdr3_aa: CASSLASGTYNEQFF
d_call: TRBD2
v_call: TRBV7-6
j_call: TRBJ2-1

cdr3_nt: TGTGCCACCAGCAGAGACACGGCAGAGGACGAGCAGTACTTC
cdr3_aa: CATSRDTAEDEQYF
d_call: -
v_call: TRBV15
j_call: TRBJ2-7

cdr3_nt: TGTGCCAGCAGCCAAGAGGGGGCGGGAGTGGGTACAGATACGCAGTATTTT
cdr3_aa: CASSQEGAGVGTDTQYF
d_call: -
v_call: TRBV4-2
j_call: TRBJ2-3

cdr3_nt: TGTGCCTACAGGTACAGCGGGGGCTACACCTTC
cdr3_aa: CAYRYSGGYTF
d_call: -
v_call: TRBV30
j_call: TRBJ1-2